The present entry profiles one T cell receptor (beta chain) with its context. The data were obtained in a study of blood T cell repertoires in COVID-19. Generated by immunoSEQ multiplex PCR, the TCRdb table keeps only in-frame clones and is missing some. Seen here are 250,000 to 300,000 clones, roughly nine tenths observed once, and the top ten hold 9.5% to 15%. V was clipped by 8 bases and J by 2 bases, with 13 bases between them. The CDR3 loop spans 14 amino acids. Germline V gives CDR1 MDHEN, CDR2 SYDVKM. The sequence was obtained from a woman aged 25-40 years with COVID-19, enrolled during active disease. V gene TRBV28 combines with J gene TRBJ1-5, with D hard to call. Sequencing was performed on peripheral blood. CDR3 nucleotides: TGTGCCAGCCACTTAGCTGCACGCAATCAGCCCCAGCATTTT. Amino acid sequence: CASHLAARNQPQHF.